The 32 T cell receptor beta chains given below trace back to one sample, sequenced in a study of a mutant IDH1 vaccine in newly diagnosed glioma. Only in-frame clones appear in the TCRdb table, and some are missing; sequencing was by immunoSEQ multiplex PCR. The table includes about 88,000 clones, over 75% detected once. Sample time point: baseline, week 1 (first vaccination visit). Treatment meaning: pre-vaccination baseline after standard-of-care therapy. The specimen was PBMCs, collected from a glioma patient treated with radiotherapy, temozolomide or both. The receptors shown here come from a man between 35 and 55 years old with glioma. Some clones in this sample may be carry-over from other donors' samples.

The chain employs TRBV5-4 and TRBJ1-2; 11 bases map to TRBD1. Germline loops: CDR1 SGHNT, CDR2 YYREEE (reference sequence). The CDR3 spans 16 residues. With V trimmed by 0 bases and J by 4 bases, 5 bases remained unmatched. As DNA, the CDR3 is TGTGCCAGCAGCTTGGGCCCCGGGACAGGGGGCTATGGCTACACCTTC. Its protein is CASSLGPGTGGYGYTF.

The chain employs TRBV4-1 and TRBJ2-7; no clear D gene. V lost 3 bases and J 4 bases, leaving 10 bases between the germline ends. Germline CDR1 and CDR2: MGHRA and YSYEKL. The CDR3 covers 13 residues. As DNA, the CDR3 is TGCGCCAGCAGCCACGTCGGTATATACGAGCAGTACTTC. Its translation is CASSHVGIYEQYF.

V is TRBV2 and J is TRBJ2-5; D ambiguous. This CDR3 comprises 12 residues. Germline V gene sequence: CDR1 SNHLY, CDR2 FYNNEI. Trimming took 6 bases from V and 5 from J, leaving 10 bases between them. This chain's CDR3 is CASRGFVETQYF. For the CDR3, the DNA is TGTGCCAGCAGAGGGTTTGTGGAGACCCAGTACTTC.

The chain has TRBV18 and TRBJ2-2, with D perhaps given as TRBD1 or TRBD2 (5 bases each). With 4 bases removed from V and 4 bases from J, the gap between germline ends came to 16 bases. This CDR3 has 16 residues. Looked up from germline, CDR1 is KGHSH and CDR2 is LQKENI. The CDR3 reads CASSREVGAGTGELFF. Here the CDR3 DNA reads TGTGCCAGCTCACGAGAGGTCGGGGCAGGCACCGGGGAGCTGTTTTTT.

This clone was seen once. CDR3 nucleotides: TGTGCCAGCAGTTTAGGGGGAGGGAGGACTGAAGCTTTCTTT. It specifies CASSLGGGRTEAFF. The rearrangement joins TRBV6-5 to TRBJ1-1; D perhaps matches TRBD1 (6 bases). Germline values: CDR1 MNHEY, CDR2 SVGAGI. The CDR3 sequence is 14 residues long. V was shortened by 4 bases and J by 5 bases, with 14 bases between the two germline ends.

This chain connects TRBV19 to TRBJ1-1; perhaps TRBD1 as D (5 bases). In germline, CDR1 is LNHDA, CDR2 SQIVND (reference sequence). V was shortened by 4 bases and J by 1 base, with 13 bases between the two germline ends. The CDR3 is 15 amino acids. The CDR3 sequence is CASSSRDARNTEAFF. CDR3 nucleotide sequence: TGTGCCAGTAGTAGTCGGGACGCTCGGAACACTGAAGCTTTCTTT. Full variable domain (rest looked up from reference TRBV19 and TRBJ1-1): DGGITQSPKYLFRKEGQNVTLSCEQNLNHDAMYWYRQDPGQGLRLIYYSQIVNDFQKGDIAEGYSVSREKKESFPLTVTSAQKNPTAFYLCASSSRDARNTEAFFGQGTRLTVV.

The rearrangement joins TRBV4-2 to TRBJ1-5; 9 bases line up with TRBD1. Losses at the gene ends were 0 bases for V and 6 bases for J; bases not matched to a gene: 6. The germline gives CDR1 LGHNA, CDR2 YNFKEQ. CDR3 length: 16 amino acids. The CDR3: CASSQEDRGGSQPQHF. The CDR3 DNA reads as TGTGCCAGCAGCCAAGAGGACAGGGGAGGCAGTCAGCCCCAGCATTTT.

V is TRBV30 and J is TRBJ1-1; TRBD1 agrees at 8 bases. The V gene end was trimmed by 8 bases and the J gene end by 8 bases; junction bases not matched to a gene: 7. The length of the CDR3 is 11 residues. CDR1 is GTSNPN and CDR2 is SVGIG in the germline V gene (reference sequence). CDR3 in amino acids: CAGQGITEAFF. DNA for the CDR3: TGTGCCGGACAGGGAATAACCGAAGCTTTCTTT.

This clone was recorded a few times. The gene calls are TRBV5-1 and TRBJ1-2, with D tentatively TRBD1 (5 bases). Germline V gives CDR1 SGHRS, CDR2 YFSETQ. V was trimmed by 0 bases and J by 4 bases, leaving 10 bases between them. CDR3 length: 14 residues. The CDR3 loop is CASSLATGPYGYTF. CDR3 coding DNA: TGCGCCAGCAGCTTGGCTACAGGCCCCTATGGCTACACCTTC.

The chain employs TRBV4-2 and TRBJ2-7; 7 bases are shared with TRBD2. The CDR3 loop spans 15 amino acids. The V gene end was trimmed by 1 base and the J gene end by 5 bases; junction bases not matched to a gene: 8. Germline lookup yields CDR1 LGHNA and CDR2 YNFKEQ. CDR3: CASSQAGGLVDEQYF. CDR3 in DNA: TGTGCCAGCAGCCAAGCGGGGGGACTTGTCGACGAGCAGTACTTC.

This chain connects TRBV5-6 to TRBJ2-3; D is uncertain. The germline V gene encodes CDR1 SGHDT and CDR2 YYEEEE. V was trimmed by 4 bases and J by 6 bases, leaving 9 bases between them. The CDR3 is made up of 12 amino acids. The CDR3, as DNA: TGTGCCAGCAGCCATACTACGGATACGCAGTATTTT. It codes for CASSHTTDTQYF. Looking up the rest from reference TRBV5-6 and TRBJ2-3 gives the full variable domain: DAGVTQSPTHLIKTRGQQVTLRCSPKSGHDTVSWYQQALGQGPQFIFQYYEEEERQRGNFPDRFSGHQFPNYSSELNVNALLLGDSALYLCASSHTTDTQYFGPGTRLTVL.

The J gene is TRBJ1-1, the V gene TRBV19; D might be TRBD1 (5 bases). V lost 4 bases and J 2 bases, leaving 14 bases between the germline ends. The CDR3 covers 15 residues. Germline V gene data show CDR1 as LNHDA and CDR2 as SQIVND (reference sequence). Here the CDR3 reads CASSRDSRANTEAFF. CDR3 nucleotides: TGTGCCAGTAGTAGGGATAGCAGGGCTAACACTGAAGCTTTCTTT.

This clone was detected only a few times. The chain joins TRBV13 to TRBJ2-7, with D possibly TRBD2 on 6 matching bases. Trimming removed 3 bases at V and 1 base at J, with 16 bases between. In germline, CDR1 is PRHDT, CDR2 FYEKMQ (reference sequence). The CDR3 is 16 residues long. In nucleotides, the CDR3 is TGTGCCAGCAGCTTCTCGGGGGTTTCATTGTCCTACGAGCAGTACTTC. Translating it yields CASSFSGVSLSYEQYF.

The V gene is TRBV4-1, the J gene TRBJ1-6, with 7 bases identical to TRBD1. The CDR3 loop spans 15 amino acids. The V gene end was trimmed by 4 bases and the J gene end by 5 bases; junction bases not matched to a gene: 5. Germline V gene data show CDR1 as MGHRA and CDR2 as YSYEKL. For the CDR3, the DNA is TGCGCCAGCAGCCCTCAGGACAGGAATAATTCACCCCTCCACTTT. It specifies CASSPQDRNNSPLHF.

The CDR3 is CASSLGNGGYTF. The CDR3 region has the DNA TGTGCCAGCAGTTTGGGGAATGGTGGCTACACCTTC. This chain connects TRBV6-1 to TRBJ1-2; D remains ambiguous. V was shortened by 5 bases and J by 7 bases, with 11 bases between the two germline ends. Germline loops: CDR1 MNHNS, CDR2 SASEGT. This CDR3 is built from 12 residues.

The chain is built from TRBV18 and TRBJ1-1; 12 positions match TRBD1. From germline, CDR1 is KGHSH and CDR2 LQKENI. This CDR3 region has 16 residues. J gave up 11 bases and V 2 bases, and 12 bases lay outside the gene matches. The CDR3: CASSPGTGGTYRVAFF. For the CDR3, the DNA is TGTGCCAGCTCACCAGGGACAGGGGGCACTTATCGTGTGGCTTTCTTT.

The CDR3 DNA follows: TGTGCCAGCAGCCCAGACTCCTATAATTCACCCCTCCACTTT. It translates to CASSPDSYNSPLHF. The chain uses TRBV7-9 and TRBJ1-6; no reliable D call. CDR1 and CDR2 from the germline V gene are SEHNR and FQNEAQ (reference sequence). V shed 5 bases and J shed 0 bases, with 5 bases lying between them. The CDR3 sequence is 14 residues long.

The chain uses TRBV7-6 and TRBJ1-3; no firm D call. CDR3 length: 14 amino acids. CDR1 SGHVS and CDR2 FNYEAQ come from the germline V gene. Trimming cost V 8 bases and J 2 bases, with 13 bases left between them. For the CDR3, the DNA is TGTGCCAGCTCTCCGGGTTCCACTGGAAACACCATATATTTT. The encoded protein is CASSPGSTGNTIYF.

The chain uses TRBV6-6 and TRBJ1-2; TRBD1 is a possible D gene (6 bases). Per the germline V gene, CDR1 is MNHNY and CDR2 is SVGAGI (reference sequence). This CDR3 is built from 13 residues. V lost 4 bases to trimming and J lost 5 bases, with 11 bases between them. DNA of the CDR3: TGTGCCAGCAGTTCGACAGGATTTTATGGCTACACCTTC. Translating gives CASSSTGFYGYTF.

The V and J genes are TRBV6-1 and TRBJ2-5; the match to TRBD1 covers 9 bases. V lost 5 bases and J lost 5; bases outside the gene matches: 3. The CDR3 has 13 amino acids. Germline V gives CDR1 MNHNS, CDR2 SASEGT. The CDR3 here is CASSNDRGETQYF. The CDR3 DNA reads as TGTGCCAGCAGTAACGACAGGGGGGAGACCCAGTACTTC.

The V and J genes are TRBV6-5 and TRBJ2-7; D may match TRBD1 or TRBD2 (5 bases each). Germline loops: CDR1 MNHEY, CDR2 SVGAGI. The CDR3 has 13 residues. V dropped 0 bases and J dropped 5 bases, with 8 bases sitting between them. The CDR3 nucleotides read TGTGCCAGCAGTTACTCGGGGGTCCACGAGCAGTACTTC. As protein: CASSYSGVHEQYF.

This clone was seen a single time. The chain couples TRBV5-6 to TRBJ2-7; D possibly corresponds to TRBD1 (5 bases). V dropped 4 bases and J dropped 0 bases, with 20 bases sitting between them. The CDR3 runs 17 residues. CDR1 and CDR2 from the germline V gene are SGHDT and YYEEEE. Written as DNA, the CDR3 is TGTGCCAGCAGCCGATTGAGGCAGGGTGTTCTCTCCTACGAGCAGTACTTC. It yields the protein CASSRLRQGVLSYEQYF.

This clone was picked up a small number of times. The chain recombines TRBV7-6 with TRBJ1-6; D is unresolved. The CDR3 length is 15 residues. V shed 4 bases and J shed 7 bases, with 14 bases lying between them. The V gene's germline CDR1 is SGHVS and CDR2 FNYEAQ. The CDR3 spells CASSSLTVKNSPLHF. In nucleotides, the CDR3 is TGTGCCAGCAGCTCCCTAACAGTGAAGAATTCACCCCTCCACTTT.

The CDR3 protein is CASSLWGVEAFF. The CDR3 DNA reads TGTGCCAGCAGCTTGTGGGGCGTAGAAGCTTTCTTT. V usage is TRBV5-4 and J usage is TRBJ1-1, with D possibly matching TRBD1 (5 bases). The CDR3 extends over 12 amino acids. Germline-derived CDR1 and CDR2 are SGHNT and YYREEE (reference sequence). V lost 1 base, J lost 8 bases, and 9 bases lay in between.

Written as DNA, the CDR3 is TGTGCCATCAGTTCACAGGGCTGGGATAGTGGGAACACTGAAGCTTTCTTT. Its translation is CAISSQGWDSGNTEAFF. This chain links TRBV10-3 with TRBJ1-1, with D possibly TRBD1 on 6 matching bases. V was trimmed by 5 bases and J by 1 base, leaving 20 bases between them. The CDR3 consists of 17 residues. The germline V gene encodes CDR1 ENHRY and CDR2 SYGVKD.

The chain employs TRBV29-1 and TRBJ2-1; TRBD2 is a possible D gene (6 bases). The CDR3 runs 13 residues. The germline V gene has CDR1 SQVTM and CDR2 ANQGSEA. Trimming left V 8 bases short and J 8 bases short, with 19 bases between. The CDR3 loop is CSYPAGGVDEQFF. In DNA form, the CDR3 reads TGCAGCTACCCGGCCGGCGGGGTGGATGAGCAGTTCTTC.

This clone was seen only a few times. The chain uses TRBV7-9 and TRBJ1-1; D may be TRBD1 (5 bases). The CDR3 runs to 12 residues. Germline lookup yields CDR1 SEHNR and CDR2 FQNEAQ (reference sequence). Trimming took 7 bases from V and 3 from J, leaving 9 bases between them. CDR3 nucleotides: TGTGCCAGCACCCAGGGCTACACTGAAGCTTTCTTT. Protein product: CASTQGYTEAFF.

This chain connects TRBV11-2 to TRBJ1-4; 10 bases agree with TRBD1. CDR3 length: 17 residues. Trimming at V came to 1 base and at J to 8 bases, leaving 10 bases not matched to a gene. CDR1 and CDR2 (germline): SGHAT, FQNNGV. DNA of the CDR3: TGTGCCAGCAGCTTAGGCGAAGGACAGGGGGGACGAGAAAAACTGTTTTTT. Amino acid sequence: CASSLGEGQGGREKLFF.

This clone was observed a few times. This rearrangement joins TRBV7-9 to TRBJ1-1; TRBD1 matches 7 bases. The CDR3 runs to 14 residues. Looked up from germline, CDR1 is SEHNR and CDR2 is FQNEAQ (reference sequence). The V and J ends lost 2 bases and 7 bases, in that order; junction bases with no gene match: 7. CDR3 in amino acids: CASSLRQGGGEAFF. The CDR3, as DNA: TGTGCCAGCAGCTTAAGACAGGGCGGGGGTGAAGCTTTCTTT.

This chain joins TRBV18 and TRBJ1-4; maybe TRBD1 (5 bases). The CDR3 has 15 residues. Germline V gives CDR1 KGHSH, CDR2 LQKENI. Trimming cost V 5 bases and J 4 bases, with 14 bases left between them. The CDR3 reads CASSTQGVGNEKLFF. The CDR3 DNA reads as TGTGCCAGCTCAACCCAGGGCGTCGGTAATGAAAAACTGTTTTTT.

The chain is built from TRBV5-4 and TRBJ1-2; TRBD1 might be the D (5 bases). CDR3 length equals 14 residues. CDR1 and CDR2 from the germline V gene are SGHNT and YYREEE (reference sequence). With 4 bases removed from V and 1 base from J, the gap between germline ends came to 11 bases. The CDR3 reads CASSPGRDNYGYTF. CDR3 coding DNA: TGTGCCAGCAGCCCGGGACGGGATAACTATGGCTACACCTTC.

The chain employs TRBV4-2 and TRBJ1-5; 10 nucleotides align to TRBD1. V lost 0 bases and J lost 5; bases outside the gene matches: 1. The germline V gene has CDR1 LGHNA and CDR2 YNFKEQ. This CDR3 is 15 amino acids long. The CDR3: CASSQEGTGDQPQHF. The CDR3 DNA is TGTGCCAGCAGCCAAGAGGGGACAGGGGATCAGCCCCAGCATTTT.